This T cell receptor (beta chain) was documented in a study of blood T cell repertoires in COVID-19. Turning to the study itself: Samples taken during acute and convalescent COVID-19 were collected in the United States, Italy and Spain. PBMCs, B-cell-depleted T cells, or T cells were the source of the cDNA or gDNA that made up the material.

This CDR3 has 19 amino acids. Germline CDR1 reads SGHAT; CDR2 reads FQNNGV. The ends were cut back, 5 bases at V and 1 base at J, with 26 bases in the middle. In the study's own analysis: Researchers report that nucleated cell counts were estimated from reference gene primer amplification. Assay used: immunoSEQ multiplex PCR; TCRdb lists only in-frame clones, some missing. D and trimming come from the DNA, and the V and J calls and clone size come from that table. The data hold 250,000 or so clones, with 75% to 85% observed a single time. This clone has only one observation. What was sequenced was peripheral blood. The V gene is TRBV11-2, the J gene TRBJ1-1, with D possibly matching TRBD1 (6 bases). This clonotype was sampled from a man between 35 and 55 years old who had recovered from COVID-19. The CDR3: CASSLPQSGEGKGNTEAFF. In DNA, the CDR3 is TGTGCCAGCAGCCTACCTCAATCAGGGGAGGGCAAAGGGAACACTGAAGCTTTCTTT.